A selection of T cell receptor beta chains follows, all from one sample in a study of early T cells in non-severe SARS-CoV-2 infection. Each CDR3 protein gets one entry after TCRdb re-called the 5' RACE reads with MiXCR. The table has 74,000 or so distinct CDR3 sequences, 9.5% to 15% seen once. Material for sequencing was whole blood. All receptors come from an adult who was a healthcare worker with PCR-confirmed SARS-CoV-2 infection or an uninfected control (not recorded which). The CDR3 runs from the conserved cysteine through the conserved F or W. D genes are given only for firm matches. Size values are once, few and many counts, or a class for expanded clones, and some rows have none.

J | D | size | V | DNA | CDR3
TRBJ2-6 | - | - | TRBV2 | TGTGCCAGCCCTGAGGGACCCTCTGGGGCCAACGTCCTGACTTTC | CASPEGPSGANVLTF
TRBJ1-4 | - | - | TRBV5-8 | TGTGCCAGCAGCTTGGGGACAACTTGGGAAAAACTGTTTTTT | CASSLGTTWEKLFF
TRBJ1-5 | - | - | TRBV25-1 | TGTGCCAGCAGTGAATTGGTGGTCGGCTCATCGGACGATCAGCCCCAGCATTTT | CASSELVVGSSDDQPQHF
TRBJ1-6 | - | many | TRBV14 | TGTGCCAGCAGCCAAGGACGATTGACGGGAGCACCCCTCCACTTT | CASSQGRLTGAPLHF
TRBJ2-7 | TRBD2 | - | TRBV4-3 | TGCGCCAGCAGCCAAGGACCTAAGCGGGAGGGCCACGAGCAGTACTTC | CASSQGPKREGHEQYF
TRBJ2-1 | - | - | TRBV6-4 | TGTGCCAGCAGTGAATTTCAGGGTGTCTATGAGCAGTTCTTC | CASSEFQGVYEQFF
TRBJ2-5 | - | few | TRBV18 | TGTGCCAGCTCACCTGGGACGGACCAAGAGACCCAGTACTTC | CASSPGTDQETQYF
TRBJ1-5 | - | few | TRBV7-8 | TGTGCCAGCAGCTTAGCTAGCAATCAGCCCCAGCATTTT | CASSLASNQPQHF
TRBJ2-1 | - | few | TRBV5-1 | TGCGCCAGCAGCCCGGACAGAACTTACAATGAGCAGTTCTTC | CASSPDRTYNEQFF
TRBJ2-3 | TRBD2 | few | TRBV4-1 | TGCGCCAGCAGCCAAGCACGGACTAGCGGACCCTCTAGCACAGATACGCAGTATTTT | CASSQARTSGPSSTDTQYF
TRBJ2-1 | TRBD2 | - | TRBV29-1 | TGCAGCGGGGGGGGGCCGGGACTAGTTATCCATGAGCAGTTCTTC | CSGGGPGLVIHEQFF
TRBJ2-6 | - | few | TRBV6-1 | TGTGCCAGCAGAAAATCGGGGGCTGGTGGGGCCAACGTCCTGACTTTC | CASRKSGAGGANVLTF
TRBJ1-2 | TRBD1 | few | TRBV7-8 | TGTGCCAGCAGCCCCCTGACAGGGAATGACTATGGCTACACCTTC | CASSPLTGNDYGYTF
TRBJ1-1 | - | many | TRBV13 | TGTGCCAGCAGCTACAACAGGGCCACTGAAGCTTTCTTT | CASSYNRATEAFF
TRBJ2-3 | TRBD1 | few | TRBV12-3/TRBV12-4 | TGTGCCAGCAGTCCAACCCTTCCACGGACAGGGGCCAACACAGATACGCAGTATTTT | CASSPTLPRTGANTDTQYF
TRBJ1-3 | - | many | TRBV4-2 | TGTGCCAGCAGCCAGGGGACGGGTCGGAGCTCTGGAAACACCATATATTTT | CASSQGTGRSSGNTIYF
TRBJ2-1 | - | few | TRBV6-4 | TGTGCCAGCAGTGACAGGGCGAGCTCCTACAATGAGCAGTTCTTC | CASSDRASSYNEQFF
TRBJ2-6 | - | many | TRBV7-9 | TGTGCCAGCAGCGTCATGACAGGTTCGGATCGGACCAACGTCCTGACTTTC | CASSVMTGSDRTNVLTF
TRBJ2-3 | - | many | TRBV4-3 | TGCGCCAGCAGCCAAGGTGCGGATGCAGATACGCAGTATTTT | CASSQGADADTQYF
TRBJ2-3 | - | once | TRBV28 | TGTGCCAGCAGCCGTACATGGCTTACGCAGTATTTT | CASSRTWLTQYF
TRBJ2-6 | - | few | TRBV4-2 | TGTGCCAGCAGCCAATCGGCAGCTGGGGCCAACGTCCTGACTTTC | CASSQSAAGANVLTF
TRBJ2-1 | TRBD2 | - | TRBV9 | TGTGCCAGCAGCGCCGGGACTACAAATTACAATGAGCAGTTCTTC | CASSAGTTNYNEQFF
TRBJ2-2 | - | many | TRBV14 | TGTGCCAGCAGCCTATGGACCGGGGCGAACACCGGGGAGCTGTTTTTT | CASSLWTGANTGELFF
TRBJ2-7 | TRBD2 | many | TRBV12-3/TRBV12-4 | TGTGCCAGCAGCTCTACTAGCGCCTACGAGCAGTACTTC | CASSSTSAYEQYF
TRBJ1-1 | - | - | TRBV7-8 | TGTGCCAGCAGCTTAGCGCAGGGCACGCGGTACACTGAAGCTTTCTTT | CASSLAQGTRYTEAFF
TRBJ2-1 | TRBD2 | - | TRBV20-1 | TGCAGTGCTAGGATAGCGGGAGGAGCCAATGAGCAGTTCTTC | CSARIAGGANEQFF
TRBJ2-5 | TRBD1 | many | TRBV20-1 | TGCAGTGCACAAGGACAGGGCCCGGCCCAGTACTTC | CSAQGQGPAQYF
TRBJ2-5 | - | few | TRBV29-1 | TGCAGCGTTGAAGCGGGACGCAGAAACGAACAAGAGACCCAGTACTTC | CSVEAGRRNEQETQYF
TRBJ1-2 | TRBD1 | - | TRBV28 | TGTGCCAGCAGTCCCGGACAGGGGGCATACTATGGCTACACCTTC | CASSPGQGAYYGYTF
TRBJ2-7 | TRBD1 | few | TRBV29-1 | TGCAGCGCCGAAACCGGGACAGACATCAGGGAGCAGTACTTC | CSAETGTDIREQYF
TRBJ2-2 | TRBD1 | few | TRBV27 | TGTGCCAGCAGTTTCGGGACAGTACTGACCGGGGAGCTGTTTTTT | CASSFGTVLTGELFF
TRBJ2-1 | - | few | TRBV12-3/TRBV12-4 | TGTGCCATTCCGGCCCGGGCCGCCTACAATGAGCAGTTCTTC | CAIPARAAYNEQFF
TRBJ1-2 | - | - | TRBV5-1 | TGCGCCAGCAGCTTGGAGTCCAGGGTGGTACGGTATGGCTACACCTTC | CASSLESRVVRYGYTF
TRBJ1-1 | - | many | TRBV5-6 | TGTGCCAGCAGCCCGGCTGGGAGTGAAGCTTTCTTT | CASSPAGSEAFF
TRBJ1-2 | - | few | TRBV6-5 | TGTGCCAGCAGACACCGGACATCCGCCCATGGCTACACCTTC | CASRHRTSAHGYTF
TRBJ2-7 | - | - | TRBV3-1 | TGTGCCAGCAGCCAGGACAGCAACTCCTACGAGCAGTACTTC | CASSQDSNSYEQYF
TRBJ2-5 | - | - | TRBV11-2 | TGTGCCAGCAGCTTAAGGCTAGCGGGACAGGCGGGGACCCAGTACTTC | CASSLRLAGQAGTQYF
TRBJ1-2 | - | - | TRBV7-9 | TGTGCCAGCGGGCGCGGGTCTAACTATGGCTACACCTTC | CASGRGSNYGYTF
TRBJ1-2 | - | many | TRBV6-5 | TGTGCCAGCAGTTCGGGTCTTAACTATGGCTACACCTTC | CASSSGLNYGYTF
TRBJ2-1 | TRBD2 | many | TRBV19 | TGTGCCAGTAGCATCGGAAGCCATACTAGCGGGGGGGTTATGGAGCAGTTCTTC | CASSIGSHTSGGVMEQFF
TRBJ2-5 | TRBD2 | few | TRBV4-3 | TGCGCCAGCAGCCAGGGGACTAGCGGGATAGAGACCCAGTACTTC | CASSQGTSGIETQYF
TRBJ2-1 | - | few | TRBV28 | TGTGCCAGCAGTTTATGGCGGGCTGGGAAAAGCTCCTACAATGAGCAGTTCTTC | CASSLWRAGKSSYNEQFF
TRBJ2-7 | TRBD1 | many | TRBV4-3 | TGCGCCAGCAGCCACCGGGACAGGGCCTACGAGCAGTACTTC | CASSHRDRAYEQYF
TRBJ1-3 | - | - | TRBV7-2 | TGTGCCAGCAGCCCCAGGACAGCAGGGTTCTCTGGAAACACCATATATTTT | CASSPRTAGFSGNTIYF
TRBJ1-1 | - | - | TRBV5-1 | TGCGCCAGCAGCTTGGAGGGAGGGGGCACTGAAGCTTTCTTT | CASSLEGGGTEAFF
TRBJ2-7 | TRBD1 | few | TRBV5-4 | TGTGCCAGCTCATTTCCGGGGACAGGGTGGTCCGAGCAGTACTTC | CASSFPGTGWSEQYF
TRBJ1-1 | - | few | TRBV6-1 | TGTGCCACCAAAACAACTTCGATTACTGAAGCTTTCTTT | CATKTTSITEAFF
TRBJ1-1 | - | few | TRBV28 | TGTGCCAGCAAAGGGGGGAGGGTGAACACTGAAGCTTTCTTT | CASKGGRVNTEAFF
TRBJ2-5 | TRBD2 | many | TRBV5-1 | TGCGCCAGCAGCTCCAGGACTAGCCCAGGGGAGACCCAGTACTTC | CASSSRTSPGETQYF
TRBJ2-3 | - | many | TRBV27 | TGTGCCAGCGGACTGGACACAGATACGCAGTATTTT | CASGLDTDTQYF
TRBJ2-5 | - | many | TRBV9 | TGTGCCAGCAGCGTAGGGACCAACCAAGAGACCCAGTACTTC | CASSVGTNQETQYF
TRBJ1-1 | - | - | TRBV24-1 | TGTGCCACCTGGGACGGGAACACTGAAGCTTTCTTT | CATWDGNTEAFF
TRBJ2-1 | - | few | TRBV11-2 | TGTGCCAGCAGGACTAATGAGCAGTTCTTC | CASRTNEQFF
TRBJ1-1 | TRBD1 | many | TRBV20-1 | TGCAGTGCTAGAGATTTCGGGACAGCAGAAGCTTTCTTT | CSARDFGTAEAFF